This T cell receptor (beta chain) was recorded in a study of shared clonotypes between healthy human individuals. Study results and caveats: Relative to memory subsets, naive subsets generally showed larger estimated richness.

Donation came from healthy HIV-negative adults that had no recent acute infections or vaccinations. J was trimmed by 10 bases and V by 3 bases; bases with no gene match: 8. The length of the CDR3 is 14 residues. CDR1 and CDR2 (germline): SGHRS, YFSETQ. Original data processing: Filtering differed, since immunoSEQ gave only junction sequences and no quality scores. Measured with immunoSEQ multiplex PCR; TCRdb has only the in-frame clones, and not every one. The V and J calls and the clone size are those of that table, but D and trimming were determined from the DNA. Of over a million clones listed, around 74% are singletons. Notes on this clone: Its cognate antigen is unknown.

The chain employs TRBV5-1 and TRBJ2-1, with 9 nucleotides matching TRBD1. Material for sequencing was memory CD4+ T cells sorted from blood. Described subset: CD45RA-negative fraction. The TCR was taken from a young man in good health. The CDR3 region is CASSYTTGGYEQFF. The CDR3 coding sequence is TGCGCCAGCAGCTACACGACAGGGGGGTACGAGCAGTTCTTC.